The 14 T cell receptor beta chains listed next were all sequenced from one sample in a study of cytomegalovirus exposure and HLA in healthy donors. The PCR was carried out with 60 Vbeta primers and 13 Jbeta primers. TCRdb keeps only in-frame clones here, not all; method: immunoSEQ multiplex PCR. The table has some 150,000 clones, approximately 80% seen once. Sequenced: PBMCs. The receptors here all came from a man aged 18-30 years in good health and CMV-seropositive.

The rearrangement links TRBV7-2 to TRBJ2-7; the D gene is possibly TRBD2 (6 bases). Trimming removed 5 bases at V and 1 base at J, with 15 bases between. The length of the CDR3 is 15 residues. Germline V lookup: CDR1 SGHTA, CDR2 FQGNSA. The CDR3 DNA follows: TGTGCCAGCAGCCTTCAGTCTAGCGCTTCCTACGAGCAGTACTTC. This codes for CASSLQSSASYEQYF.

The chain has TRBV30 and TRBJ2-7; 8 bases fit TRBD1. From germline, CDR1 is GTSNPN and CDR2 SVGIG (reference sequence). The trim removed 0 bases at V and 2 bases at J, leaving 0 bases unmatched. The CDR3 sequence is 13 residues long. CDR3 DNA sequence: TGTGCCTGGAGTGTCAGGGGGCCCTACGAGCAGTACTTC. Residues: CAWSVRGPYEQYF.

J is TRBJ2-1 and V is TRBV4-2; weak D call: TRBD2 (6 bases). The CDR3 is 14 amino acids. Trimming stripped 8 bases from V and 4 bases from J, with 15 bases between. Germline lookup yields CDR1 LGHNA and CDR2 YNFKEQ. The CDR3 loop is CASRGGVLYNEQFF. For the CDR3, the DNA is TGTGCCAGCCGTGGCGGGGTTCTTTACAATGAGCAGTTCTTC.

V usage is TRBV18 and J usage is TRBJ1-2; 9 nucleotides line up with TRBD1. CDR1 and CDR2 (germline): KGHSH, LQKENI. The junction had 0 bases not matched to a gene; V was cut back by 3 bases and J by 7 bases. CDR3 length: 12 amino acids. The CDR3 sequence: CASSPDRGGYTF. CDR3 nucleotides: TGTGCCAGCTCACCGGACAGGGGTGGCTACACCTTC.

The J gene is TRBJ1-3, the V gene TRBV5-1; D might be TRBD1 (5 bases). Trimming shortened V by 1 base and J by 2 bases, and 19 bases separated the two germline ends. Germline CDR1 is SGHRS and CDR2 is YFSETQ. The CDR3 length is 18 residues. CDR3 nucleotide sequence: TGCGCCAGCAGCTTGAGCCAGGGAGGCCTTGACCCTGGAAACACCATATATTTT. Protein: CASSLSQGGLDPGNTIYF.

This clone was detected a few times. The J gene is TRBJ1-2, the V gene TRBV7-6, with 8 bases that match TRBD1. This CDR3 is built from 16 residues. CDR1 and CDR2 (germline): SGHVS, FNYEAQ. Unmatched junction bases numbered 5, after V lost 1 base and J lost 1 base. The chain's CDR3 is CASSLGGTGNNYGYTF. The CDR3 nucleotides are TGTGCCAGCAGCTTAGGCGGGACAGGAAATAACTATGGCTACACCTTC.

This clone was observed once. This sequence joins TRBV20-1 and TRBJ2-5; D ambiguous. Germline lookup yields CDR1 DFQATT and CDR2 SNEGSKA (reference sequence). There are 10 residues in the CDR3. With 4 bases removed from V and 4 bases from J, the gap between germline ends came to 4 bases. The CDR3 sequence is CSAIIETQYF. The CDR3 DNA reads TGCAGTGCTATTATAGAGACCCAGTACTTC.

The chain employs TRBV11-3 and TRBJ1-5; tentatively, D is TRBD1 (5 bases). Germline lookup yields CDR1 SGHNT and CDR2 YENEEA. The CDR3 runs to 14 residues. V gave up 2 bases and J gave up 3 bases, with 8 bases separating them. The CDR3 spells CASSLTDNNQPQHF. In DNA, the CDR3 is TGTGCCAGCAGCTTAACGGACAACAATCAGCCCCAGCATTTT.

The chain recombines TRBV6-1 with TRBJ2-1, with D perhaps TRBD2 (6 bases). V was cut by 8 bases and J by 8 bases, with 13 bases left in between. Germline CDR1 is MNHNS and CDR2 is SASEGT. The length of the CDR3 is 12 residues. CDR3 in amino acids: CASGPRRDEQFF. The CDR3, as DNA: TGTGCCAGCGGACCTAGGAGGGATGAGCAGTTCTTC.

The chain combines TRBV7-2 with TRBJ2-3; weak D call: TRBD1 (6 bases). The V gene lost 5 bases and the J gene lost 2 bases, with 11 bases spanning the gap. CDR1 is SGHTA and CDR2 is FQGNSA in the germline V gene. CDR3 length: 14 residues. In DNA form, the CDR3 reads TGTGCCAGCAGCGCGGACAGCGCCACAGATACGCAGTATTTT. Amino acid sequence: CASSADSATDTQYF.

V and J are TRBV6-5 and TRBJ2-6, with D hard to call. The germline gives CDR1 MNHEY, CDR2 SVGAGI. V was clipped by 10 bases and J by 4 bases, with 5 bases between them. The CDR3 has 11 residues. The CDR3, as DNA: TGTGCCACCCGGGGGGCCAACGTCCTGACTTTC. Translated: CATRGANVLTF.

This chain links TRBV5-1 with TRBJ2-1, with 10 bases lining up with TRBD1. V shed 4 bases, J shed 5 bases, and the junction held 9 bases outside the gene matches. Germline assignment: CDR1 SGHRS and CDR2 YFSETQ. CDR3 length: 16 amino acids. CDR3 in DNA: TGCGCCAGCAGCGGCACGACAGGGGGCTATCACAATGAGCAGTTCTTC. It yields the protein CASSGTTGGYHNEQFF.

This clone showed up just a few times. This chain uses TRBV6-1 with TRBJ2-7; maybe TRBD1 (6 bases). Looked up from germline, CDR1 is MNHNS and CDR2 is SASEGT. The CDR3 is 13 residues long. Trimming removed 8 bases from V and 6 bases from J, with 17 bases in between. CDR3 nucleotides: TGTGCCAGCGGTCCTACAGGGAATCTCGAGCAGTACTTC. The encoded protein is CASGPTGNLEQYF.

V and J are TRBV15 and TRBJ1-3; D might be TRBD1 (5 bases). Trimming removed 3 bases at V and 7 bases at J, with 13 bases between. The CDR3 totals 14 residues. CDR1 and CDR2 from the germline V gene are LNHNV and YYDKDF (reference sequence). The CDR3 DNA reads as TGTGCCACCAGCAGTCTCTGGGGGGAGAACACCATATATTTT. It encodes CATSSLWGENTIYF.